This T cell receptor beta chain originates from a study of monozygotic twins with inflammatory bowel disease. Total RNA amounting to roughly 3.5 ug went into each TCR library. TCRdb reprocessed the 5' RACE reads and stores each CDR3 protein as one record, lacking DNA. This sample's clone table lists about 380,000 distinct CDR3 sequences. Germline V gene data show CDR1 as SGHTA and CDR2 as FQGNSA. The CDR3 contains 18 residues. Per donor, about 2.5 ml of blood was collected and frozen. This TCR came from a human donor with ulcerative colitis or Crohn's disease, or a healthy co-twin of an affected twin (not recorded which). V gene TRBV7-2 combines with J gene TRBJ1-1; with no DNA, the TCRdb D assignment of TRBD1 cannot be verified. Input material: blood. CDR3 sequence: CASSSPGGRAIMNTEAFF.